This T cell receptor beta chain was captured by sequencing in a study of CD8+ T cells in alopecia areata. Turning to the study itself: Tofacitinib ran 6 to 18 months, followed by 6 months off drug. Scoring treated patients' severity relied on the percentage of scalp area affected. The study, taken as a whole, reports: Shared TCR sequences were less clear between patients than in mice, possibly partly from HLA diversity. Researchers say the link of baseline CD8+ expansion to response remains uncertain, with one nonresponder.

The table lists this clone with a count of one. Antigen unknown. Trimming shortened V by 6 bases and J by 0 bases, and 3 bases separated the two germline ends. This CDR3 has 12 amino acids. Germline CDR1 and CDR2: MGHDK and SYGVNS. Treatment indicated: oral pan-JAK inhibitor, 5-10 mg twice daily. Once RNA had been extracted, it was reverse transcribed into cDNA to act as the sequencing template. The repertoire was sequenced with immunoSEQ multiplex PCR; TCRdb's copy has only in-frame clones and lacks some. Altogether roughly 100,000 clones are present, 60% to 75% being singletons, with the ten largest covering around 16%.

Sequences were derived from CD8+ T cells sorted from blood, sampled at week 4, from a patient treated with tofacitinib. The sequence was obtained from a human donor with alopecia areata. J is TRBJ1-5 and V is TRBV25-1, with no clear D. CDR3 region: CASSNSNQPQHF. Written as DNA, the CDR3 is TGTGCCAGCAGCAATAGCAATCAGCCCCAGCATTTT.